This entry lists 26 T cell receptor beta chains sequenced from one sample in a study of CD8+ T cells in alopecia areata. TCR sequencing used cDNA made by reverse transcription of extracted RNA. Profiled with immunoSEQ multiplex PCR; TCRdb holds only in-frame clones, not every one. The sample includes 120,000 or so clones, 47% seen only once; the top ten take over 9.5%. The sequencing sample was made of NKG2D-low CD8+ T cells sorted from blood. The receptors stem from a human donor with alopecia areata.

V is TRBV20-1 and J is TRBJ2-4; the D is unclear. Looked up from germline, CDR1 is DFQATT and CDR2 is SNEGSKA (reference sequence). V lost 1 base and J 13 bases, leaving 11 bases between the germline ends. This CDR3 comprises 11 residues. The CDR3 coding sequence is TGCAGTGCTAGAGTACGCCAGGACCAGTACTTC. Protein product: CSARVRQDQYF.

This chain uses TRBV29-1 with TRBJ2-7; TRBD2 aligns across 9 bases. V dropped 7 bases and J dropped 0; count of bases not matched to a gene: 4. CDR1 and CDR2 (germline): SQVTM, ANQGSEA. This CDR3 contains 13 residues. The CDR3 region is CSGREGSSYEQYF. CDR3 bases: TGCAGCGGGCGGGAGGGGAGCTCCTACGAGCAGTACTTC.

The chain has TRBV29-1 and TRBJ2-7; D call uncertain. With 4 bases removed from V and 2 bases from J, the gap between germline ends came to 12 bases. The CDR3 is 13 amino acids. Germline V gives CDR1 SQVTM, CDR2 ANQGSEA. CDR3 DNA sequence: TGCAGCGTTGGACATAGCCGTACCTACGAGCAGTACTTC. Residues: CSVGHSRTYEQYF.

V gene TRBV27 combines with J gene TRBJ2-7; D tentatively reads TRBD1 or TRBD2 (5 bases each). The CDR3 covers 12 residues. Germline lookup yields CDR1 MNHEY and CDR2 SMNVEV (reference sequence). CDR3 in amino acids: CATGPVGYEQYF. Here the CDR3 DNA reads TGTGCTACGGGGCCCGTAGGGTACGAGCAGTACTTC.

The rearrangement links TRBV7-9 to TRBJ2-3; no clear D. Trimming cost V 3 bases and J 4 bases, with 5 bases left between them. This CDR3 is built from 12 residues. Germline V gives CDR1 SEHNR, CDR2 FQNEAQ (reference sequence). The chain's CDR3 is CASSFRPDTQYF. The CDR3 coding sequence is TGTGCCAGCAGCTTCCGACCAGATACGCAGTATTTT. Full variable domain (remainder filled in from reference TRBV7-9 and TRBJ2-3): DTGVSQNPRHKITKRGQNVTFRCDPISEHNRLYWYRQTLGQGPEFLTYFQNEAQLEKSRLLSDRFSAERPKGSFSTLEIQRTEQGDSAMYLCASSFRPDTQYFGPGTRLTVL.

The J gene is TRBJ2-3, the V gene TRBV7-6, with 11 bases matching TRBD2. The ends lost 2 bases at V and 2 bases at J; junction bases unmatched: 6. The CDR3 is 17 residues long. Germline V gene lookup returns CDR1 SGHVS and CDR2 FNYEAQ. The CDR3 is CASSLLAGGLVTDTQYF. DNA of the CDR3: TGTGCCAGCAGCTTACTAGCGGGGGGCCTAGTCACAGATACGCAGTATTTT. Full variable domain (missing parts from reference TRBV7-6 and TRBJ2-3): GAGVSQSPRYKVTKRGQDVALRCDPISGHVSLYWYRQALGQGPEFLTYFNYEAQQDKSGLPNDRFSAERPEGSISTLTIQRTEQRDSAMYRCASSLLAGGLVTDTQYFGPGTRLTVL.

The chain couples TRBV9 to TRBJ1-1; weak D call: TRBD1 (5 bases). V was shortened by 0 bases and J by 3 bases, with 9 bases between the two germline ends. Germline V lookup: CDR1 SGDLS, CDR2 YYNGEE. The CDR3 spans 14 residues. CDR3 nucleotide sequence: TGTGCCAGCAGCGTAGGGGGGAGTCACACTGAAGCTTTCTTT. Residues: CASSVGGSHTEAFF.

This rearrangement joins TRBV29-1 to TRBJ2-2; the D is unclear. Trimming removed 0 bases at V and 2 bases at J, with 4 bases between. This CDR3 is built from 13 residues. Germline-derived CDR1 and CDR2 are SQVTM and ANQGSEA. The CDR3 here is CSVEDGNTGELFF. The CDR3 DNA sequence: TGCAGCGTTGAAGACGGCAACACCGGGGAGCTGTTTTTT.

This clone was seen only a few times. This chain links TRBV10-1 with TRBJ2-7, with D perhaps assigned TRBD1 or TRBD2 (5 bases each). The CDR3 has 14 amino acids. Trimming left V 1 base short and J 7 bases short, with 14 bases between. Per germline, CDR1 WNHNN and CDR2 SYGVQD (reference sequence). CDR3 in amino acids: CASSEFGAEGEQYF. The CDR3 DNA reads TGCGCCAGCAGTGAGTTTGGAGCCGAGGGGGAGCAGTACTTC.

This clone appeared a single time. This CDR3 reads CASTTAGTGSYEQYF. The CDR3 bases are TGTGCCAGCACCACGGCCGGGACAGGCTCCTACGAGCAGTACTTC. The chain has TRBV25-1 and TRBJ2-7, with 8 nucleotides matching TRBD1. This CDR3 has 15 residues. CDR1 MGHDK and CDR2 SYGVNS come from the germline V gene. With V trimmed by 7 bases and J by 0 bases, 8 bases remained unmatched.

In its sample, this clone was seen a few times. As DNA, the CDR3 is TGCAGCGTCCCAGGACTCGGGACCGGGGAGCTGTTTTTT. Translation gives CSVPGLGTGELFF. This chain links TRBV29-1 with TRBJ2-2; D perhaps matches TRBD2 (5 bases). Between the trimmed V and J ends, which lost 6 bases and 5 bases, there was a span of 13 bases. Germline V lookup: CDR1 SQVTM, CDR2 ANQGSEA. The CDR3 has 13 residues.

The gene calls are TRBV5-1 and TRBJ1-1; TRBD1 might be the D (6 bases). V was pared by 4 bases and J by 5 bases, with 12 bases between. Germline V gene lookup returns CDR1 SGHRS and CDR2 YFSETQ. This CDR3 contains 13 residues. CDR3 DNA sequence: TGCGCCAGCAGCCAGGGGTTGGAGACTGAAGCTTTCTTT. Protein product: CASSQGLETEAFF.

This clone was picked up a small number of times. The chain joins TRBV29-1 to TRBJ2-3, with 13 bases fitting TRBD2. V was clipped by 5 bases and J by 0 bases; unmatched bases: 5. This CDR3 comprises 16 residues. The germline V gene encodes CDR1 SQVTM and CDR2 ANQGSEA. Written as DNA, the CDR3 is TGCAGCGTTAGAGGACTAGCGGGGGTGAGCACAGATACGCAGTATTTT. As protein: CSVRGLAGVSTDTQYF.

The rearrangement joins TRBV5-1 to TRBJ2-5, with D unresolved. Germline-derived CDR1 and CDR2 are SGHRS and YFSETQ. The CDR3 sequence is 11 residues long. V lost 0 bases and J lost 5, with 2 bases in between. The DNA of the CDR3 is TGCGCCAGCAGCTTGGCTGAGACCCAGTACTTC. Protein: CASSLAETQYF.

This sequence joins TRBV29-1 and TRBJ2-2; a possible D gene is TRBD1 (6 bases). CDR1 and CDR2 from the germline V gene are SQVTM and ANQGSEA. Trimming left V 2 bases short and J 1 base short, with 11 bases between. This CDR3 has 15 residues. CDR3 coding DNA: TGCAGCGTTGAATTTGGGGGCGTGAACACCGGGGAGCTGTTTTTT. Amino acid sequence: CSVEFGGVNTGELFF.

The chain is built from TRBV14 and TRBJ2-6, with D unclear. The CDR3 totals 15 residues. Trimming left V 4 bases short and J 1 base short, with 8 bases between. Germline V gene lookup returns CDR1 SGHDN and CDR2 FVKESK. CDR3 in amino acids: CASSLRSSGANVLTF. The CDR3 bases are TGTGCCAGCAGCCTACGGTCTTCTGGGGCCAACGTCCTGACTTTC.

This clone was counted only a few times. The chain carries TRBV29-1 and TRBJ2-1; no reliable D call. V was cut by 2 bases and J by 8 bases, with 7 bases left in between. The CDR3 is 11 amino acids. The germline V gene encodes CDR1 SQVTM and CDR2 ANQGSEA. In DNA, the CDR3 is TGCAGCGTTGAAAATTGGGATGAGCAGTTCTTC. Its protein is CSVENWDEQFF.

CDR3 amino acids: CSVVDVGGPYNNTGELFF. CDR3 nucleotide sequence: TGCAGCGTTGTTGACGTGGGAGGGCCGTATAACAACACCGGGGAGCTGTTTTTT. This sequence joins TRBV29-1 and TRBJ2-2; 7 nucleotides agree with TRBD2. Germline lookup yields CDR1 SQVTM and CDR2 ANQGSEA. Unmatched junction bases numbered 16, after V lost 4 bases and J lost 2 bases. There are 18 residues in the CDR3.

A few counts support this clone. V and J are TRBV5-1 and TRBJ2-5, with 13 bases lining up with TRBD2. This CDR3 is 16 amino acids long. J lost 3 bases, V lost 4 bases, and 6 bases had no gene match. The V gene's germline CDR1 is SGHRS and CDR2 YFSETQ. The CDR3 protein is CASSPGTSGVEETQYF. The CDR3 DNA follows: TGCGCCAGCAGCCCCGGGACTAGCGGGGTGGAAGAGACCCAGTACTTC.

The sample holds a few counts of this clone. The DNA of the CDR3 is TGTGCCAGCAGCCTTGGACTGCGGGCCTACGAGCAGTACTTC. This codes for CASSLGLRAYEQYF. This chain uses TRBV7-9 with TRBJ2-7; weak D call: TRBD2 (5 bases). The V end was cut by 5 bases, the J end by 2 bases, with 13 bases between. This CDR3 comprises 14 residues. Germline assignment: CDR1 SEHNR and CDR2 FQNEAQ (reference sequence). Full variable domain (remainder filled in from reference TRBV7-9 and TRBJ2-7): DTGVSQNPRHKITKRGQNVTFRCDPISEHNRLYWYRQTLGQGPEFLTYFQNEAQLEKSRLLSDRFSAERPKGSFSTLEIQRTEQGDSAMYLCASSLGLRAYEQYFGPGTRLTVT.

The chain joins TRBV7-2 to TRBJ2-1; D not certain. Trimming took off 5 bases at V and 9 bases at J, with 11 bases between the two ends. CDR3 length: 12 residues. Germline-derived CDR1 and CDR2 are SGHTA and FQGNSA. CDR3 amino acids: CASSPRISEQFF. CDR3 nucleotide sequence: TGTGCCAGCAGCCCTAGGATTAGTGAGCAGTTCTTC.

This clone was detected only a few times. Here the CDR3 reads CASSPGQTSGYSYEQYF. DNA of the CDR3: TGTGCCAGCAGCCCCGGACAAACCTCAGGGTACTCCTACGAGCAGTACTTC. The J gene is TRBJ2-7, the V gene TRBV7-2; a weak D match, TRBD1 (5 bases). Germline V CDR1 and CDR2: SGHTA, FQGNSA. V lost 5 bases and J 0 bases, leaving 20 bases between the germline ends. The CDR3 extends over 17 amino acids.

The chain uses TRBV2 and TRBJ2-1; D unresolved. Germline V gene sequence: CDR1 SNHLY, CDR2 FYNNEI. The CDR3 is 12 amino acids. Trimming stripped 6 bases from V and 10 bases from J, with 13 bases between. The CDR3 nucleotides read TGTGCCAGCAGCGGCGGATCAGAGGAGCAGTTCTTC. Translated, it gives CASSGGSEEQFF.

This clone appeared a few times. The genes are TRBV7-2 and TRBJ1-2, with 7 nucleotides matching TRBD1. V lost 5 bases to trimming and J lost 5 bases; unmatched junction nucleotides: 5. Germline-derived CDR1 and CDR2 are SGHTA and FQGNSA. CDR3 length: 13 amino acids. For the CDR3, the DNA is TGTGCCAGCAGCCCGGGGACAGATTATGGCTACACCTTC. Translated: CASSPGTDYGYTF.

The sample holds a few counts of this clone. The V and J genes are TRBV29-1 and TRBJ2-7; no clear D gene. Germline V gene lookup returns CDR1 SQVTM and CDR2 ANQGSEA. V was clipped by 7 bases and J by 1 base, with 11 bases between them. This CDR3 has 12 amino acids. CDR3 amino acids: CSAEDESYEQYF. CDR3 in DNA: TGCAGCGCCGAGGATGAGTCCTACGAGCAGTACTTC.

The rearrangement uses TRBV29-1 and TRBJ2-5; D may be TRBD1 (6 bases). The CDR3 spans 17 residues. Trimming removed 5 bases at V and 5 bases at J, with 27 bases between. Germline CDR1 and CDR2: SQVTM and ANQGSEA. The CDR3 DNA is TGCAGCGTTCAGACAGCAGGGCAGGGGCTTTTCCTGGAGACCCAGTACTTC. Its translation: CSVQTAGQGLFLETQYF.